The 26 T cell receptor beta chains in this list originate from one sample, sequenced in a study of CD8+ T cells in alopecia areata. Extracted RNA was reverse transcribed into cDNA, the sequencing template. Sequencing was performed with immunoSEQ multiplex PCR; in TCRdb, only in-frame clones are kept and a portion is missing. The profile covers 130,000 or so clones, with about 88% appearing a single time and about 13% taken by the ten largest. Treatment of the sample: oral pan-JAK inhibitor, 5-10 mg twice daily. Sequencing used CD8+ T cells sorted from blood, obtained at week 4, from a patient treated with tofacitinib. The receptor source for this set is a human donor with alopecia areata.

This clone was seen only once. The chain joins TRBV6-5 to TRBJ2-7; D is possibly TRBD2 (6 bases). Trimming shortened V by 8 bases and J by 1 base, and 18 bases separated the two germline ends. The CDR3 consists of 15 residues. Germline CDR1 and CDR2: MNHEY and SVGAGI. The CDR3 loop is CASAPGDGGSYEQYF. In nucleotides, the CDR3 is TGTGCCAGCGCCCCCGGGGACGGGGGTTCCTACGAGCAGTACTTC.

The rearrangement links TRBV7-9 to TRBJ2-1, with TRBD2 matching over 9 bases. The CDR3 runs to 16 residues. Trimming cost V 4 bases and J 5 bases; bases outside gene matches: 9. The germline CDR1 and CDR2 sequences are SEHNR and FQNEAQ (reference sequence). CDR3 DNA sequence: TGTGCCAGCAGCTCACCCCGGCTAGCGGGAAACAATGAGCAGTTCTTC. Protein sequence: CASSSPRLAGNNEQFF.

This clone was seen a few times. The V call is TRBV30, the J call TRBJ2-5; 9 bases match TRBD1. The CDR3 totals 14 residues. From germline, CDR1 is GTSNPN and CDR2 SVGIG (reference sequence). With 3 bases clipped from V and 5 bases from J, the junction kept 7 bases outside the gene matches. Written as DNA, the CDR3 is TGTGCCTGGAGCGACGACAGGGGGTGGGAGACCCAGTACTTC. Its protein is CAWSDDRGWETQYF.

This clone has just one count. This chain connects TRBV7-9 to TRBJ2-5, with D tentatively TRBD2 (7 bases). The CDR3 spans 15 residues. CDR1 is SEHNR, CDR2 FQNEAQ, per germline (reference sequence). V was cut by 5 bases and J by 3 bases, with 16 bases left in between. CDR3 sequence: CASSPAGAGEETQYF. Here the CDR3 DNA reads TGTGCCAGCAGCCCCGCGGGGGCAGGGGAAGAGACCCAGTACTTC.

Written as DNA, the CDR3 is TGTGCCAGCAGCCAAGGAAGGGACCGGGGGGAGCAGTACTTC. It translates to CASSQGRDRGEQYF. V gene TRBV4-2 combines with J gene TRBJ2-7; perhaps TRBD2 as D (6 bases). The V end was cut by 1 base, the J end by 7 bases, with 14 bases between. This CDR3 comprises 14 residues. Germline CDR1 LGHNA, CDR2 YNFKEQ.

CDR3 sequence: CSVRIPGRGYRNEQFF. The CDR3 nucleotides are TGCAGCGTTAGGATCCCGGGTCGGGGGTATAGGAATGAGCAGTTCTTC. The V and J genes are TRBV29-1 and TRBJ2-1; a weak D match, TRBD2 (6 bases). Germline CDR1 SQVTM, CDR2 ANQGSEA. The CDR3 sequence is 16 residues long. V lost 5 bases and J 7 bases, leaving 24 bases between the germline ends.

The CDR3 protein is CASKTYNEQFF. The CDR3 nucleotides read TGTGCCAGCAAAACTTACAATGAGCAGTTCTTC. The chain uses TRBV6-5 and TRBJ2-1; D call uncertain. The germline V gene has CDR1 MNHEY and CDR2 SVGAGI. The V end was cut by 7 bases, the J end by 4 bases, with 5 bases between. The CDR3 length is 11 residues.

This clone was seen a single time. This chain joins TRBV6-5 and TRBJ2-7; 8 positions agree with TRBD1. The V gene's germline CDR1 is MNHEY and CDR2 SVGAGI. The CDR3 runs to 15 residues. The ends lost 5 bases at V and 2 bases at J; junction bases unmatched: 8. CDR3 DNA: TGTGCCAGCAGTCATTTGGGACAGGCTACCTACGAGCAGTACTTC. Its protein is CASSHLGQATYEQYF.

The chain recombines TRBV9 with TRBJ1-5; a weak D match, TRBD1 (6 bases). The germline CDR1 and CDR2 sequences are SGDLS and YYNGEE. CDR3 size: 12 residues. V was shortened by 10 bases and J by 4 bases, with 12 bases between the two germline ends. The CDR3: CASGTHNQPQHF. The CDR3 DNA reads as TGTGCCTCCGGGACACATAATCAGCCCCAGCATTTT.

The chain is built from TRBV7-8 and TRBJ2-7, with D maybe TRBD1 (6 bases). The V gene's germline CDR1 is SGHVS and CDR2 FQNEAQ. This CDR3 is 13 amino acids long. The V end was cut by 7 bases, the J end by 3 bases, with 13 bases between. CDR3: CASNPTGYYEQYF. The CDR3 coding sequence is TGTGCCAGCAACCCGACAGGATACTACGAGCAGTACTTC. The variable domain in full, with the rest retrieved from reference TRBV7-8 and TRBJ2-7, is GAGVSQSPRYKVAKRGQDVALRCDPISGHVSLFWYQQALGQGPEFLTYFQNEAQLDKSGLPSDRFFAERPEGSVSTLKIQRTQQEDSAVYLCASNPTGYYEQYFGPGTRLTVT.

CDR3 bases: TGCAGCGTTGATACTAGATCGGATACGCAGTATTTT. Residues: CSVDTRSDTQYF. The chain links TRBV29-1 to TRBJ2-3; tentative D call: TRBD2 (5 bases). V was shortened by 3 bases and J by 6 bases, with 10 bases between the two germline ends. The CDR3 is 12 residues long. The V gene's germline CDR1 is SQVTM and CDR2 ANQGSEA.

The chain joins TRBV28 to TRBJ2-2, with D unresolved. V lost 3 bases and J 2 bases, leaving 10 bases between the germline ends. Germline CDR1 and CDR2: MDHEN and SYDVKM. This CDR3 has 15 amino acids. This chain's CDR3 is CASSLGLGNTGELFF. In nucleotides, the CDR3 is TGTGCCAGCAGTTTGGGTCTCGGCAACACCGGGGAGCTGTTTTTT. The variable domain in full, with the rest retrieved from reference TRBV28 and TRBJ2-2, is DVKVTQSSRYLVKRTGEKVFLECVQDMDHENMFWYRQDPGLGLRLIYFSYDVKMKEKGDIPEGYSVSREKKERFSLILESASTNQTSMYLCASSLGLGNTGELFFGEGSRLTVL.

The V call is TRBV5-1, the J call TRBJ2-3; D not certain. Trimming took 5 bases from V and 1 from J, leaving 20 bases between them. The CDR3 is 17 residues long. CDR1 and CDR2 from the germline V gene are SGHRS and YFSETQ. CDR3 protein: CASSSLGPAEGTDTQYF. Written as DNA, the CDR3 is TGCGCCAGCAGTTCCCTCGGACCGGCTGAAGGCACAGATACGCAGTATTTT.

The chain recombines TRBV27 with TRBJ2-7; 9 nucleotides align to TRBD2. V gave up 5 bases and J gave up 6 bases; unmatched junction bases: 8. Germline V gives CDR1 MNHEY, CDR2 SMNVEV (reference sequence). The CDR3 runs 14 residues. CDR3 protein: CASSILAGVGEQYF. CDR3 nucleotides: TGTGCCAGCAGTATATTAGCGGGAGTCGGCGAGCAGTACTTC.

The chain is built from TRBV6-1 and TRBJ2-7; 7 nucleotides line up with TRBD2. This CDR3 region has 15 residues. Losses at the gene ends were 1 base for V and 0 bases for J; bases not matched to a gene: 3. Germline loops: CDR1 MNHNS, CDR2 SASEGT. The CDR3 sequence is CASSEEGTTSYEQYF. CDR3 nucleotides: TGTGCCAGCAGTGAAGAGGGGACTACCTCCTACGAGCAGTACTTC.

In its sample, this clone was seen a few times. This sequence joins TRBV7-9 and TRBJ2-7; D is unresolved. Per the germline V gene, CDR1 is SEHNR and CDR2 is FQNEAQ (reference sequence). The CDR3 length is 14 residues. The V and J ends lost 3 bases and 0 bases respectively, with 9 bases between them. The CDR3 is CASSLGRVSYEQYF. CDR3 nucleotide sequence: TGTGCCAGCAGCTTGGGCAGAGTCTCCTACGAGCAGTACTTC.

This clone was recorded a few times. CDR3 protein: CASSLGFEKAQYF. The CDR3, as DNA: TGTGCCAGCAGTTTAGGGTTCGAGAAGGCCCAGTACTTC. The chain recombines TRBV27 with TRBJ2-5; D unresolved. The CDR3 has 13 residues. V was cut by 2 bases and J by 9 bases, with 13 bases left in between. Germline V gene lookup returns CDR1 MNHEY and CDR2 SMNVEV (reference sequence).

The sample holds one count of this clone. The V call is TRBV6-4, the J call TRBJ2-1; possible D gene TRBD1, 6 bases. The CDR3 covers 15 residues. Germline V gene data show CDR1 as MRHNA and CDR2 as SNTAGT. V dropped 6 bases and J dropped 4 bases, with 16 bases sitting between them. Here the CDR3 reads CASRTGQGPYNEQFF. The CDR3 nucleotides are TGTGCCAGCAGAACGGGACAAGGGCCTTACAATGAGCAGTTCTTC.

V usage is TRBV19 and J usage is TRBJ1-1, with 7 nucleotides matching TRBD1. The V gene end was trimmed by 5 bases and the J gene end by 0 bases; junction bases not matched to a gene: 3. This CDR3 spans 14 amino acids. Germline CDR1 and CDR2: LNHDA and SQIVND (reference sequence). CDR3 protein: CASSSGTVNTEAFF. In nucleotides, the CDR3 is TGTGCCAGTAGTTCCGGGACAGTGAACACTGAAGCTTTCTTT.

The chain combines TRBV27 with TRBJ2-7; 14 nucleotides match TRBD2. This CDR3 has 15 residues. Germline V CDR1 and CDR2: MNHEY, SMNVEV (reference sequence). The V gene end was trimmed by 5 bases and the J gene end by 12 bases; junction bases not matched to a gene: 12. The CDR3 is CASSLSGTSGSPTYF. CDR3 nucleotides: TGTGCCAGCAGTCTTTCCGGGACTAGCGGGAGCCCCACGTACTTC.

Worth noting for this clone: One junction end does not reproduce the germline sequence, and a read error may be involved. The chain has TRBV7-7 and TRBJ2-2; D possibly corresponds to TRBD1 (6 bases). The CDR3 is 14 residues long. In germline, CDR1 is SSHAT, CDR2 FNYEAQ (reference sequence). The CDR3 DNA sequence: TGTGCTAGCAGCAGGACAGATAATGGGCGGGAGCTGTTTTTT. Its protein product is CASSRTDNGRELFF.

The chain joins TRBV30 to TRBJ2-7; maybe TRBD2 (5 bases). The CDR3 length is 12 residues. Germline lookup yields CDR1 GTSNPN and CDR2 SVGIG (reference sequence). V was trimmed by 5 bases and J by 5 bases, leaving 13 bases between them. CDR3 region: CAWADRTDEQYF. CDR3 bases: TGTGCCTGGGCCGACCGGACTGACGAGCAGTACTTC.

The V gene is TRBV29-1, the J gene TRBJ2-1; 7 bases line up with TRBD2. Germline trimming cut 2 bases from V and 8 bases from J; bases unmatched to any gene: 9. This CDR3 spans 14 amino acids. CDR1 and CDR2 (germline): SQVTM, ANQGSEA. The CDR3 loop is CSVEPSGEADEQFF. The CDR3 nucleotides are TGCAGCGTTGAACCCAGCGGGGAGGCGGATGAGCAGTTCTTC.

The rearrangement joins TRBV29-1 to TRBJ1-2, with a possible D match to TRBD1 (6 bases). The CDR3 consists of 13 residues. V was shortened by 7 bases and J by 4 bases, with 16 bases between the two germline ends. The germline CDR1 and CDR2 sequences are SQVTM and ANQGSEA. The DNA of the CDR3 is TGCAGCGCCCAAGGGGGGGGCGCCTATGGCTACACCTTC. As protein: CSAQGGGAYGYTF.

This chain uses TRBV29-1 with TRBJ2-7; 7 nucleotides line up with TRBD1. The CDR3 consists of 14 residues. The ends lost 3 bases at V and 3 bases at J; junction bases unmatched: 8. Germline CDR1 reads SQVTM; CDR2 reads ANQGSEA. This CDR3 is CSVDSRDSIYEQYF. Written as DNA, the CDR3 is TGCAGCGTTGACTCCCGGGACAGCATCTACGAGCAGTACTTC.

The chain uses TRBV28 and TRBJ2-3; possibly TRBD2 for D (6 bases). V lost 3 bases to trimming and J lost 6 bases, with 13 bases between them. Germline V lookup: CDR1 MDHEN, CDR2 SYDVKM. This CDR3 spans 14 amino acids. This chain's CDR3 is CASSFSARGDTQYF. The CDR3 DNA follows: TGTGCCAGCAGTTTCTCTGCCCGGGGGGATACGCAGTATTTT.